The TCR beta chain described here comes from a study of blood T cell repertoires in COVID-19. About the research overall: Acute and convalescent COVID-19 specimens originated in the United States, Italy and Spain. T cells, B-cell-depleted T cells, or PBMCs supplied cDNA or gDNA.

This clone was recorded a few times. In the source study's methods: Amplification of reference gene primers was used by the study to estimate nucleated cell counts. Clones were sequenced by immunoSEQ multiplex PCR, and TCRdb holds only the in-frame ones, with some missing. V, J and clone size are those of that table, while D and trimming were read from the DNA. The repertoire holds about 170,000 clones, with 70% to 90% as singletons. CDR3 length equals 15 residues. Germline assignment: CDR1 SGHRS and CDR2 YFSETQ. Trimming cost V 2 bases and J 4 bases; bases outside gene matches: 4. The sequence was obtained from an elderly woman in a cohort sampled during active or convalescent COVID-19. The sample comprised peripheral blood. This chain links TRBV5-1 with TRBJ2-2; 8 bases match TRBD1. The CDR3 here is CASSFVQGGTGELFF. CDR3 sequence (DNA): TGCGCCAGCAGCTTTGTACAGGGGGGCACCGGGGAGCTGTTTTTT.